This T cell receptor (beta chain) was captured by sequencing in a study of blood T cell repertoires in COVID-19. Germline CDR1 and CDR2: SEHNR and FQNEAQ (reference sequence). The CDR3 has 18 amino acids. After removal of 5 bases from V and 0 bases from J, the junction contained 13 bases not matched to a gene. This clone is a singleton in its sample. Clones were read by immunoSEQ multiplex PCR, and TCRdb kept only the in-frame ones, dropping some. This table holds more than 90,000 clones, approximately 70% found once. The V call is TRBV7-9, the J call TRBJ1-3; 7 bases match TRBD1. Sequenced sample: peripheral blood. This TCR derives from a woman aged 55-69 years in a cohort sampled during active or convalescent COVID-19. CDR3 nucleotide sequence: TGTGCCAGCAGCCAAGGGTCAGGACAGGAAAGCTCTGGAAACACCATATATTTT. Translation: CASSQGSGQESSGNTIYF.